Listed below are T cell receptor beta chains from one sample, sequenced in a study of blood T cell repertoires in COVID-19. The protocol was immunoSEQ multiplex PCR, while the TCRdb copy is restricted to in-frame clones and leaves out a portion. This sample carries approximately 270,000 clones, 87% of them seen once, and the ten largest clones take 3%. The sample was peripheral blood. The receptors come from a young man with active or convalescent COVID-19. CDR3s include the opening cysteine and the closing phenylalanine or tryptophan. Expanded clones get a size class; other rows say once, few or many, or leave the size out.

cdr3_aa: CASSYSRVVKPQHF; clone_size: NA; v_call: TRBV6-5; cdr3_length: 14; j_call: TRBJ1-5
cdr3_aa: CASSRSIQGNTIYF; clone_size: NA; v_call: TRBV3-1/TRBV3-2; cdr3_length: 14; j_call: TRBJ1-3
cdr3_aa: CASSLSQGAHEQYF; clone_size: NA; v_call: TRBV5-1; cdr3_length: 14; j_call: TRBJ2-7
cdr3_aa: CASSGTGTGVSSRGYTF; clone_size: NA; v_call: TRBV18; cdr3_length: 17; j_call: TRBJ1-2
cdr3_aa: CASSPVHTQYSGANVLTF; clone_size: once; v_call: TRBV18; cdr3_length: 18; j_call: TRBJ2-6
cdr3_aa: CASSERQMPRNSYEQYF; clone_size: NA; v_call: TRBV27; cdr3_length: 17; j_call: TRBJ2-7
cdr3_aa: CASSLEGVLYYGYTF; clone_size: NA; v_call: TRBV5-1; cdr3_length: 15; j_call: TRBJ1-2
cdr3_aa: CASSPLAGDLFEQFF; clone_size: NA; v_call: TRBV5-1; cdr3_length: 15; j_call: TRBJ2-1
cdr3_aa: CASSPGDRPIDTEAFF; clone_size: NA; v_call: TRBV5-1; cdr3_length: 16; j_call: TRBJ1-1
cdr3_aa: CASSPGGPSYEQYF; clone_size: NA; v_call: TRBV11-3; cdr3_length: 14; j_call: TRBJ2-7
cdr3_aa: CASSSVPWDRGETQYF; clone_size: NA; v_call: TRBV5-4; cdr3_length: 16; j_call: TRBJ2-5
cdr3_aa: CASSQAAGLVADNEQFF; clone_size: NA; v_call: TRBV3-1/TRBV3-2; cdr3_length: 17; j_call: TRBJ2-1
cdr3_aa: CASSLNTGDTGELFF; clone_size: NA; v_call: TRBV7-9; cdr3_length: 15; j_call: TRBJ2-2
cdr3_aa: CAGVEIEAFF; clone_size: NA; v_call: TRBV30; cdr3_length: 10; j_call: TRBJ1-1
cdr3_aa: CASSPAGQQNSHEQYF; clone_size: once; v_call: TRBV18; cdr3_length: 16; j_call: TRBJ2-7
cdr3_aa: CASSFTGGASGYTF; clone_size: NA; v_call: TRBV7-2; cdr3_length: 14; j_call: TRBJ1-2
cdr3_aa: CASSSGLGRTGELFF; clone_size: NA; v_call: TRBV5-1; cdr3_length: 15; j_call: TRBJ2-2
cdr3_aa: CASSWSFEAFF; clone_size: few; v_call: TRBV6-2/TRBV6-3; cdr3_length: 11; j_call: TRBJ1-1
cdr3_aa: CASSRSAGATNTEAFF; clone_size: NA; v_call: TRBV19; cdr3_length: 16; j_call: TRBJ1-1
cdr3_aa: CASSSPGGKNTEAFF; clone_size: NA; v_call: TRBV11-2; cdr3_length: 15; j_call: TRBJ1-1
cdr3_aa: CASSSRRNLRDNSPLHF; clone_size: NA; v_call: TRBV5-1; cdr3_length: 17; j_call: TRBJ1-6
cdr3_aa: CASSPGLAGVGELFF; clone_size: NA; v_call: TRBV5-1; cdr3_length: 15; j_call: TRBJ2-2
cdr3_aa: CAISPQGSNQPQHF; clone_size: NA; v_call: TRBV10-3; cdr3_length: 14; j_call: TRBJ1-5
cdr3_aa: CASSTETYTGELFF; clone_size: NA; v_call: TRBV19; cdr3_length: 14; j_call: TRBJ2-2